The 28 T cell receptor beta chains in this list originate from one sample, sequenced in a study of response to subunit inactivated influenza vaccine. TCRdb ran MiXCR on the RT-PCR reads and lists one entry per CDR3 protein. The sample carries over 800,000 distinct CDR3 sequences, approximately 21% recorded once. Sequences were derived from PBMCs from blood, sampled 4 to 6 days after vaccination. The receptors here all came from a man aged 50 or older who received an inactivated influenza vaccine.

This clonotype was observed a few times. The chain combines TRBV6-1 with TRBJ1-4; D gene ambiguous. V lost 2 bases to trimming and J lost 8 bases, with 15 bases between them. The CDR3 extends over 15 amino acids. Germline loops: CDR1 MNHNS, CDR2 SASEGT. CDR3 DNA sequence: TGTGCCAGCAGTGAATATCGACGGGATCGAGAAAAACTGTTTTTT. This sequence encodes CASSEYRRDREKLFF.

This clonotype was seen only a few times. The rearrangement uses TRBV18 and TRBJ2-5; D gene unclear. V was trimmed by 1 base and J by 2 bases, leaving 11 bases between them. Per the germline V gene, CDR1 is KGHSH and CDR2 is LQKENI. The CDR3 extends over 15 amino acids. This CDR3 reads CASSPREGVQETQYF. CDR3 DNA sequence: TGTGCCAGCTCACCACGGGAAGGTGTTCAAGAGACCCAGTACTTC.

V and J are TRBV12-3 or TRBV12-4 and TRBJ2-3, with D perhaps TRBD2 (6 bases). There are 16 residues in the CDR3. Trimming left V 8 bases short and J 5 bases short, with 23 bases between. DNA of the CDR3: TGTGCCAGCCAAAATCCGCCCGGACTCGGGGGAGATACGCAGTATTTT. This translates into CASQNPPGLGGDTQYF.

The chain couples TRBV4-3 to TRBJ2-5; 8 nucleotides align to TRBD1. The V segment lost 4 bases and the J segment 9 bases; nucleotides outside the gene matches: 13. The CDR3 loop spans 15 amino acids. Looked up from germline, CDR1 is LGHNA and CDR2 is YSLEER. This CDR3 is CASSPRTGQAMPQYF. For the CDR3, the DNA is TGCGCCAGCAGCCCCCGGACAGGGCAAGCGATGCCCCAGTACTTC.

The DNA for the CDR3 is TGTGCCAGCAGCCTGACTAGCGGGATGGCAGATACGCAGTATTTT. Amino acid sequence: CASSLTSGMADTQYF. V is TRBV12-3 or TRBV12-4 and J is TRBJ2-3; 11 bases line up with TRBD2. V trimming: 6 bases; J trimming: 4 bases; junction bases outside the gene matches: 6. The CDR3 extends over 15 amino acids.

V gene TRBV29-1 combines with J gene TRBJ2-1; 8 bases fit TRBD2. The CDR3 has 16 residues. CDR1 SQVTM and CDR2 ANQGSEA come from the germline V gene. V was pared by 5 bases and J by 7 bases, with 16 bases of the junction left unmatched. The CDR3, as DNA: TGCAGCGTTAGTTTATTATCCAGCGGGAGTAGGAATGAGCAGTTCTTC. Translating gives CSVSLLSSGSRNEQFF.

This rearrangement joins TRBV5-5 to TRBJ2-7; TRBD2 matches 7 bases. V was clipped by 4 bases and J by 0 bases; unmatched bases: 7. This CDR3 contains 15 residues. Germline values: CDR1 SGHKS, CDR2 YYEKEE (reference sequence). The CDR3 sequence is CASSPVGRSSYEQYF. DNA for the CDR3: TGTGCCAGCAGCCCCGTCGGGAGGAGCTCCTACGAGCAGTACTTC.

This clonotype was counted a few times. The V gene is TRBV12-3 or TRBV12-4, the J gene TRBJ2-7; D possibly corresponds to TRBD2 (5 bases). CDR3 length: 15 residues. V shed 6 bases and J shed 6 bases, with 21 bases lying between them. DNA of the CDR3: TGTGCCAGCAGCCACACTAGATTGGCGCGCGGCGAGCAGTACTTC. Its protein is CASSHTRLARGEQYF.

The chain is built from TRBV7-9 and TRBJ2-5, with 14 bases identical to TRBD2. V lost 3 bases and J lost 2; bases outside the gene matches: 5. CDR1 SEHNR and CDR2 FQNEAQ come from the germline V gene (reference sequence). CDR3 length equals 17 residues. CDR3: CASSFRLAGGVQETQYF. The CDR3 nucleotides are TGTGCCAGCAGCTTCCGACTAGCGGGAGGGGTACAAGAGACCCAGTACTTC.

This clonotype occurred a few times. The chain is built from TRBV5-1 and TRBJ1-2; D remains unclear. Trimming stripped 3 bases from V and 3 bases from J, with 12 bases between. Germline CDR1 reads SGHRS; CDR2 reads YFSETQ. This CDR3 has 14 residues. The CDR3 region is CASSSGGLDYGYTF. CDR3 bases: TGCGCCAGCAGCTCGGGAGGGTTAGACTATGGCTACACCTTC.

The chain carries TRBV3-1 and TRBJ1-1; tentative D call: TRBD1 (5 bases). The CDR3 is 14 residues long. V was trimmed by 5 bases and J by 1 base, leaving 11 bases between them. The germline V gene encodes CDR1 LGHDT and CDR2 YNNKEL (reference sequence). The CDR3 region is CASSTITGNTEAFF. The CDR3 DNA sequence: TGTGCCAGCAGCACAATAACAGGGAACACTGAAGCTTTCTTT.

The CDR3 region has the DNA TGTGCCAGCAGTAAACGGACAGGGAGTCAGCCCCAGCATTTT. This gives the protein CASSKRTGSQPQHF. The chain recombines TRBV27 with TRBJ1-5; TRBD1 aligns across 8 bases. Germline-derived CDR1 and CDR2 are MNHEY and SMNVEV (reference sequence). The CDR3 runs 14 residues. V gave up 5 bases and J gave up 6 bases; unmatched junction bases: 6.

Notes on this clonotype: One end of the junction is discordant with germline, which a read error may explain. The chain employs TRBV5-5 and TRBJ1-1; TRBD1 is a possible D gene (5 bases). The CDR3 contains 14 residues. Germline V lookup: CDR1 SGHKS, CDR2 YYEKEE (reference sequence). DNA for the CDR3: TGTGCCAGCACCTTGCGAGGGGCGAACACTGAAGCTTTCTTT. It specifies CASTLRGANTEAFF.

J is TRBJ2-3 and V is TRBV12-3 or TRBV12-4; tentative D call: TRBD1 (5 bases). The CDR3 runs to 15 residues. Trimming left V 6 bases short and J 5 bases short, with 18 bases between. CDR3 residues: CASSHAAYQGDTQYF. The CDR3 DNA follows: TGTGCCAGCAGCCATGCCGCCTACCAGGGAGATACGCAGTATTTT.

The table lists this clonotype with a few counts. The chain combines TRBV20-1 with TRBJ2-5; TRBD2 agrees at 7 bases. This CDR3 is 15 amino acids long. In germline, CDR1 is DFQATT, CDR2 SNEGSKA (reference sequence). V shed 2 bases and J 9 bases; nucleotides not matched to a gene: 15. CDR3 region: CSARRARGGPAAQYF. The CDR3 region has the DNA TGCAGTGCTAGACGTGCACGGGGAGGGCCGGCGGCCCAGTACTTC.

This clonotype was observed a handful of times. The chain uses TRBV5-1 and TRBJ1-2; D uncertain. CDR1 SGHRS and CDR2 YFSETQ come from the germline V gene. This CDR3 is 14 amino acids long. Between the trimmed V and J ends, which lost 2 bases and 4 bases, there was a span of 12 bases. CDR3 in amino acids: CASSLDYTSYGYTF. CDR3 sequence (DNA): TGCGCCAGCAGCTTAGATTATACATCCTATGGCTACACCTTC.

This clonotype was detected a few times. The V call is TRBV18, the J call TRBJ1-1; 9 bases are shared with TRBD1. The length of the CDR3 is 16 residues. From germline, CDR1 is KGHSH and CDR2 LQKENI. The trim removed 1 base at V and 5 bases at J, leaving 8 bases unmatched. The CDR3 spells CASSPQGQGVGTEAFF. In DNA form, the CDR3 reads TGTGCCAGCTCACCACAGGGACAGGGTGTGGGAACTGAAGCTTTCTTT.

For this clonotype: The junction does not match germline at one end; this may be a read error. The CDR3 nucleotides read TGTGCCAGCCGCCAGTCGGGCGGTGGTTTATACGAGCAGTGCTTC. Translating gives CASRQSGGGLYEQCF. The chain has TRBV7-2 and TRBJ2-7; D is undetermined. Germline-derived CDR1 and CDR2 are SGHTA and FQGNSA. This CDR3 comprises 15 residues. The full variable domain, completed using reference TRBV7-2 and TRBJ2-7, is GAGVSQSPSNKVTEKGKDVELRCDPISGHTALYWYRQSLGQGLEFLIYFQGNSAPDKSGLPSDRFSAERTGGSVSTLTIQRTQQEDSAVYLCASRQSGGGLYEQCFGPGTRLTVT.

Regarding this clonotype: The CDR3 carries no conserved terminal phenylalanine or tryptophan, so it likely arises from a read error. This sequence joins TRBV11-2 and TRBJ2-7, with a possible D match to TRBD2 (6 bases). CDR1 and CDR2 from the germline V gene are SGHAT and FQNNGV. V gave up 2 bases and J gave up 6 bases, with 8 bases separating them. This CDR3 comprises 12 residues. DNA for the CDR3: TGTGCCAGCAGCTTACTAGCGCGCGAGCAGTACCTC. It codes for CASSLLAREQYL.

The CDR3 DNA reads TGTGCCAGCAGCGCCAGTTTGGGGACTGAAGCTTTCTTT. Translating it yields CASSASLGTEAFF. The chain carries TRBV6-1 and TRBJ1-1, with D uncertain. Germline V gives CDR1 MNHNS, CDR2 SASEGT. CDR3 length: 13 amino acids. V was pared by 6 bases and J by 5 bases, with 13 bases between.

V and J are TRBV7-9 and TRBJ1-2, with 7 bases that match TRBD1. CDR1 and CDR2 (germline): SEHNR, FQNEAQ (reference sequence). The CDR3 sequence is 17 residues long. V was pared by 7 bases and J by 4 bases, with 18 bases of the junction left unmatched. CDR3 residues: CASNSQGGAAISYGYTF. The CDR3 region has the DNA TGTGCCAGCAACTCCCAGGGGGGTGCGGCGATATCCTATGGCTACACCTTC.

The CDR3 DNA is TGCAGTGCTAGGGGGACTAGCGGGAGGGAGGGCACAGATACGCAGTATTTT. Encoded protein: CSARGTSGREGTDTQYF. The gene calls are TRBV20-1 and TRBJ2-3; 16 bases agree with TRBD2. V shed 3 bases and J 1 base; nucleotides not matched to a gene: 4. CDR1 is DFQATT, CDR2 SNEGSKA, per germline (reference sequence). CDR3 size: 17 residues.

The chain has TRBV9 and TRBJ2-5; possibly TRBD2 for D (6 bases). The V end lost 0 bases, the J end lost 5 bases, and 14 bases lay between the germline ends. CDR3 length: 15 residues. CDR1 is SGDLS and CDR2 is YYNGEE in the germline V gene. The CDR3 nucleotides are TGTGCCAGCAGCGTAGTCCCGGGAGCTGGGGAGACCCAGTACTTC. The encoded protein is CASSVVPGAGETQYF. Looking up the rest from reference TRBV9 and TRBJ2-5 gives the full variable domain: DSGVTQTPKHLITATGQRVTLRCSPRSGDLSVYWYQQSLDQGLQFLIQYYNGEERAKGNILERFSAQQFPDLHSELNLSSLELGDSALYFCASSVVPGAGETQYFGPGTRLLVL.

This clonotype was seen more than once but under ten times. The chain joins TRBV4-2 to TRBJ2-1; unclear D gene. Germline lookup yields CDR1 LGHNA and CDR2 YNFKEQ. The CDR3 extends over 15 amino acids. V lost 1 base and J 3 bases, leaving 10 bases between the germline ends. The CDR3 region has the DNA TGTGCCAGCAGCCAAGGGTGGGATATCTACAATGAGCAGTTCTTC. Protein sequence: CASSQGWDIYNEQFF.

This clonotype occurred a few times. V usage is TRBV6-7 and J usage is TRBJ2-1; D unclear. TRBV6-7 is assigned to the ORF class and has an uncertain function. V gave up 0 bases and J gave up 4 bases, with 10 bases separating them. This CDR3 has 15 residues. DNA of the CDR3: TGTGCCAGCAGTTACTCGAGACATTCTTACAATGAGCAGTTCTTC. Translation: CASSYSRHSYNEQFF.

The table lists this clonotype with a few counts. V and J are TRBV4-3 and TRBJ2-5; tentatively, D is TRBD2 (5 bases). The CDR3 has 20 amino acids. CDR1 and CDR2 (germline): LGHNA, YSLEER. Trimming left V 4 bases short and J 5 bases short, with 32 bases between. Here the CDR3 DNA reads TGCGCCAGCAGCCTACCAGAACCAAACGGAGCCGGGATAGGCGATGAGACCCAGTACTTC. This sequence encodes CASSLPEPNGAGIGDETQYF.

The CDR3 DNA follows: TGCAGTGCTAGGGACAGGGGCCGTTATCCGGATAATTCACCCCTCCACTTT. Protein: CSARDRGRYPDNSPLHF. The chain has TRBV20-1 and TRBJ1-6, with 9 bases fitting TRBD1. After removal of 3 bases from V and 5 bases from J, the junction contained 11 bases not matched to a gene. This CDR3 spans 17 amino acids. Germline V CDR1 and CDR2: DFQATT, SNEGSKA (reference sequence).

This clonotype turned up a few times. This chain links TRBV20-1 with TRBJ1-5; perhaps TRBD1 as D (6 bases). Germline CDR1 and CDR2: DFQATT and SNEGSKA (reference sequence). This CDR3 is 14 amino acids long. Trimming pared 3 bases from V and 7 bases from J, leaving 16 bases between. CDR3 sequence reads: CSASRTEPGQPQHF. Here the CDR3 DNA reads TGCAGTGCTAGTAGGACAGAACCAGGACAGCCCCAGCATTTT.